A selection of T cell receptor beta chains follows, all from one sample in a study of Ad26.COV2.S vaccination and SARS-CoV-2 variants. The table came from immunoSEQ multiplex PCR; TCRdb's copy has only in-frame clones and leaves some out. The table has 430,000 or so clones, about 91% seen once. The sequencing here drew on peripheral blood, taken in a trial of Ad26.COV2.S vaccine versus placebo. Every receptor here comes from a person between 18 and 65 years old who received the Ad26.COV2.S COVID-19 vaccine or a placebo. Both conserved end residues are trimmed from each CDR3.

V gene,J gene,CDR3 protein
TRBV15,TRBJ2-3,ATSRALGRTDTQY
TRBV19,TRBJ1-2,ASLPTGTNYGYT
TRBV9,TRBJ2-3,ASSRLAGMGLTDTQY
TRBV15,TRBJ2-1,ATSESRGLAYNEQF
TRBV7-3,TRBJ2-3,ASSSRDSITDTQY
TRBV18,TRBJ1-2,ASSGGANYGYT
TRBV12-3/TRBV12-4,TRBJ2-5,ASSLRPIETQY
TRBV6-5,TRBJ1-1,ASSYRQGGEAF
TRBV5-6,TRBJ1-2,ASSLGDFGYGYT
TRBV7-2,TRBJ1-5,ASSLRLDQPQH
TRBV13,TRBJ1-5,ASSLGSTGNQPQH
TRBV4-2,TRBJ1-6,ASSTGRGGYNSPLH
TRBV2,TRBJ2-1,ASGSQTLYPNEQF
TRBV4-2,TRBJ2-1,ASSQKGGSGEQF
TRBV11-1,TRBJ1-1,ASSSGGDTEAF
TRBV5-1,TRBJ2-6,ASSLWGAAGANVLT
TRBV30,TRBJ1-6,AWSVMGLAKNSPLH
TRBV5-6,TRBJ2-5,ASSDVRLAGETQY
TRBV18,TRBJ2-1,ASSLVNEQF
TRBV2,TRBJ2-7,ASSDNSNSYEQY
TRBV21-1,TRBJ2-7,ASSKPSLFIVPSYEQY
TRBV5-6,TRBJ1-1,ASSLGRNTEAF
TRBV24-1,TRBJ2-5,ATKETQY
TRBV5-1,TRBJ2-2,ASSLARALSGELF
TRBV7-9,TRBJ1-2,ASSRGTGVASPYGYT
TRBV5-5,TRBJ2-7,ASSYPRTGGDEQY
TRBV3-1/TRBV3-2,TRBJ2-1,ASSRGTSGINEQF
TRBV28,TRBJ2-7,ASSLSYGQPSYEQY